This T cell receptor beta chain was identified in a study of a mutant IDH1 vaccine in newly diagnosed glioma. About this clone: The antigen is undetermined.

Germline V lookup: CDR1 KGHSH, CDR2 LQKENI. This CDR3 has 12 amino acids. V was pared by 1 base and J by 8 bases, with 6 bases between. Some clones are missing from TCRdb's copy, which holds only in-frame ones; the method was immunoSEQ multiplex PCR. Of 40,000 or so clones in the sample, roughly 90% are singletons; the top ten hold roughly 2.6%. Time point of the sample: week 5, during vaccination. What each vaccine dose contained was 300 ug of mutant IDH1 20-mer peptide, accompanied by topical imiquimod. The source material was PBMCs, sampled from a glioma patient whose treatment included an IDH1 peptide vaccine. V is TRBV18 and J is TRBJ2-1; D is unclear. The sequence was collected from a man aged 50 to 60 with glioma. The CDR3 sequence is CASSPRADEQFF. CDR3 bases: TGTGCCAGCTCACCACGCGCCGATGAGCAGTTCTTC.